Listed here are 23 T cell receptor beta chains from one sample, sequenced in a study of blood T cell repertoires in COVID-19. The protocol was immunoSEQ multiplex PCR, while the TCRdb copy is restricted to in-frame clones and leaves out a portion. The sample carries roughly 40,000 clones, roughly 80% recorded once. Sequences were obtained from peripheral blood. These receptors were obtained from a man older than 75 with active or convalescent COVID-19.

The chain uses TRBV3-1 (or the pseudogene TRBV3-2) and TRBJ2-1; D is perhaps TRBD2 (6 bases). Trimming left V 4 bases short and J 0 bases short, with 16 bases between. The CDR3 covers 17 residues. Germline V gene data show CDR1 as LGHDT and CDR2 as YNNKEL (reference sequence). The DNA for the CDR3 is TGTGCCAGCAGCCGAGTAGCGGTCAGGAGCTCCTACAATGAGCAGTTCTTC. It is translated as CASSRVAVRSSYNEQFF.

The chain carries TRBV6-6 and TRBJ1-2; D is unresolved. The CDR3 consists of 16 residues. From germline, CDR1 is MNHNY and CDR2 SVGAGI (reference sequence). The V and J ends lost 2 bases and 0 bases respectively, with 13 bases between them. The CDR3 region is CASSYLALTANYGYTF. CDR3 nucleotides: TGTGCCAGCAGTTACCTCGCCCTAACAGCTAACTATGGCTACACCTTC.

The chain joins TRBV3-1 (or the pseudogene TRBV3-2) to TRBJ2-5; D is ambiguous. The germline CDR1 and CDR2 sequences are LGHDT and YNNKEL (reference sequence). V lost 3 bases, J lost 1 base, and 6 bases lay in between. The CDR3 has 13 residues. The CDR3 is CASSHLAQETQYF. Written as DNA, the CDR3 is TGTGCCAGCAGCCACCTGGCCCAAGAGACCCAGTACTTC.

The V call is TRBV5-5, the J call TRBJ2-7, with D perhaps matching TRBD1 (6 bases). The germline V gene encodes CDR1 SGHKS and CDR2 YYEKEE (reference sequence). V was trimmed by 4 bases and J by 0 bases, leaving 17 bases between them. This CDR3 has 16 amino acids. CDR3 residues: CASSRRPGQNSYEQYF. The CDR3 DNA reads TGTGCCAGCAGCAGGCGCCCGGGACAAAACTCCTACGAGCAGTACTTC.

The chain employs TRBV18 and TRBJ2-5, with D possibly TRBD2 on 6 matching bases. The germline V gene has CDR1 KGHSH and CDR2 LQKENI. This CDR3 is built from 17 residues. The V and J ends lost 6 bases and 3 bases respectively, with 23 bases between them. CDR3 DNA sequence: TGTGCCAGCTCCCCTGTGGGAGGCAGACAAGTTGAAGAGACCCAGTACTTC. This codes for CASSPVGGRQVEETQYF.

The rearrangement uses TRBV7-2 and TRBJ2-7; 8 bases align to TRBD2. Germline V gives CDR1 SGHTA, CDR2 FQGNSA. There are 14 residues in the CDR3. V was clipped by 2 bases and J by 2 bases; unmatched bases: 2. As DNA, the CDR3 is TGTGCCAGCAGCTTACCGGGACTAGCCTACGAGCAGTACTTC. Amino acids: CASSLPGLAYEQYF.

CDR3 residues: CASSWDRGRETQYF. The DNA for the CDR3 is TGTGCCAGCAGTTGGGACAGGGGGCGGGAGACCCAGTACTTC. This chain links TRBV6-5 with TRBJ2-5; 12 bases line up with TRBD1. V shed 4 bases, J shed 5 bases, and the junction held 2 bases outside the gene matches. From germline, CDR1 is MNHEY and CDR2 SVGAGI. The CDR3 loop spans 14 amino acids.

This chain uses TRBV7-2 with TRBJ1-4; a weak D match, TRBD1 (6 bases). Germline V CDR1 and CDR2: SGHTA, FQGNSA. CDR3 size: 15 residues. V was trimmed by 5 bases and J by 1 base, leaving 11 bases between them. The CDR3 DNA follows: TGTGCCAGCAGCCCGACAGGTGGAACTAATGAAAAACTGTTTTTT. This translates into CASSPTGGTNEKLFF.

The chain links TRBV19 to TRBJ1-1, with a weak D call TRBD1 (6 bases). The CDR3 covers 16 residues. The germline gives CDR1 LNHDA, CDR2 SQIVND (reference sequence). V was clipped by 7 bases and J by 6 bases, with 24 bases between them. DNA for the CDR3: TGTGCCAGTACGGGGGGCGTAGTTGCCGGACTGGCTGAAGCTTTCTTT. This codes for CASTGGVVAGLAEAFF.

This clone was picked up a small number of times. The rearrangement links TRBV29-1 to TRBJ1-3, with TRBD1 matching 8 bases. This CDR3 is 13 amino acids long. CDR1 SQVTM and CDR2 ANQGSEA come from the germline V gene. Trimming removed 7 bases from V and 6 bases from J; junction bases left unmatched: 8. The CDR3 DNA is TGCAGCGCCCGGGGACAGGCTAAAAACACCATATATTTT. Its protein is CSARGQAKNTIYF. The full variable domain, completed using reference TRBV29-1 and TRBJ1-3, is SAVISQKPSRDICQRGTSLTIQCQVDSQVTMMFWYRQQPGQSLTLIATANQGSEATYESGFVIDKFPISRPNLTFSTLTVSNMSPEDSSIYLCSARGQAKNTIYFGEGSWLTVV.

The chain links TRBV12-3 or TRBV12-4 to TRBJ1-5, with 9 bases matching TRBD1. The CDR3 sequence is 13 residues long. With 3 bases clipped from V and 9 bases from J, the junction kept 3 bases outside the gene matches. The CDR3 loop reads CASSLGQGRPQHF. DNA of the CDR3: TGTGCCAGCAGTTTGGGACAGGGAAGGCCCCAGCATTTT.

The chain combines TRBV7-9 with TRBJ2-7; D might be TRBD2 (5 bases). V was trimmed by 5 bases and J by 2 bases, leaving 16 bases between them. Germline V gene lookup returns CDR1 SEHNR and CDR2 FQNEAQ (reference sequence). The CDR3 loop spans 15 amino acids. The CDR3 reads CASSHSSNSAYEQYF. As DNA, the CDR3 is TGTGCCAGCAGCCATTCTAGTAATAGCGCCTACGAGCAGTACTTC.

The rearrangement joins TRBV7-2 to TRBJ2-1, with D possibly TRBD2 on 6 matching bases. V was clipped by 1 base and J by 8 bases, with 12 bases between them. CDR3 size: 14 residues. Germline V CDR1 and CDR2: SGHTA, FQGNSA. Here the CDR3 reads CASSLVPSDYEQFF. DNA for the CDR3: TGTGCCAGCAGCTTAGTCCCTAGCGATTATGAGCAGTTCTTC.

The chain recombines TRBV5-1 with TRBJ2-1, with 8 bases fitting TRBD1. The CDR3 consists of 15 residues. Germline V gene data show CDR1 as SGHRS and CDR2 as YFSETQ. Unmatched junction bases numbered 7, after V lost 3 bases and J lost 5 bases. CDR3 DNA: TGCGCCAGCAGCTCAACAGGGGGTGATCACAATGAGCAGTTCTTC. Protein product: CASSSTGGDHNEQFF.

This chain links TRBV5-1 with TRBJ1-2, with 7 nucleotides matching TRBD1. Germline lookup yields CDR1 SGHRS and CDR2 YFSETQ. The CDR3 spans 14 residues. V lost 2 bases, J lost 4 bases, and 5 bases stayed unmatched. The CDR3 protein is CASSFRQGSYGYTF. The CDR3 DNA reads as TGCGCCAGCAGCTTCCGACAGGGTAGCTATGGCTACACCTTC. The full variable domain, its missing parts supplied by reference TRBV5-1 and TRBJ1-2, is KAGVTQTPRYLIKTRGQQVTLSCSPISGHRSVSWYQQTPGQGLQFLFEYFSETQRNKGNFPGRFSGRQFSNSRSEMNVSTLELGDSALYLCASSFRQGSYGYTFGSGTRLTVV.

The sample holds a few counts of this clone. This chain connects TRBV2 to TRBJ1-3, with D possibly being TRBD1 (5 bases). From germline, CDR1 is SNHLY and CDR2 FYNNEI. The CDR3 length is 15 residues. Trimming took 5 bases from V and 7 from J, leaving 18 bases between them. The CDR3 reads CASSPLGGSGNTIYF. For the CDR3, the DNA is TGTGCCAGCAGTCCCCTCGGGGGGTCAGGGAACACCATATATTTT.

The gene calls are TRBV29-1 and TRBJ2-3, with D perhaps TRBD1 (5 bases). This CDR3 is built from 12 residues. Germline lookup yields CDR1 SQVTM and CDR2 ANQGSEA. Trimming removed 2 bases at V and 8 bases at J, with 11 bases between. Here the CDR3 reads CSVERVGATQYF. CDR3 coding DNA: TGCAGCGTTGAACGGGTTGGGGCTACGCAGTATTTT.

The chain joins TRBV18 to TRBJ2-1; D unclear. Germline CDR1 KGHSH, CDR2 LQKENI. V was shortened by 6 bases and J by 7 bases, with 7 bases between the two germline ends. The CDR3 loop spans 11 amino acids. CDR3 nucleotides: TGTGCCAGCTCTTCGAGGAATGAGCAGTTCTTC. Translation gives CASSSRNEQFF.

The CDR3 loop reads CASSDPPGEEETQYF. For the CDR3, the DNA is TGTGCCAGCAGTGATCCCCCGGGGGAAGAAGAGACCCAGTACTTC. This sequence joins TRBV2 and TRBJ2-5; tentatively, D is TRBD2 (6 bases). The germline V gene has CDR1 SNHLY and CDR2 FYNNEI. This CDR3 is 15 amino acids long. V lost 3 bases and J lost 3, with 14 bases in between.

The count of this clone is one. The chain uses TRBV28 and TRBJ2-7, with TRBD2 matching 13 bases. The CDR3 is made up of 15 amino acids. Germline CDR1 is MDHEN and CDR2 is SYDVKM. J lost 5 bases, V lost 6 bases, and 7 bases had no gene match. CDR3 sequence reads: CASSPTSGGADEQYF. The CDR3 DNA follows: TGTGCCAGCAGCCCAACTAGCGGGGGGGCGGACGAGCAGTACTTC.

The rearrangement uses TRBV4-1 and TRBJ2-3, with a possible D match to TRBD2 (5 bases). V was cut by 4 bases and J by 1 base, with 9 bases left in between. This CDR3 region has 14 residues. In germline, CDR1 is MGHRA, CDR2 YSYEKL. CDR3 DNA: TGCGCCAGCAGCCTCATGGGAGGCACAGATACGCAGTATTTT. Translating it yields CASSLMGGTDTQYF.

The chain has TRBV2 and TRBJ1-2, with a possible D match to TRBD1 (5 bases). The CDR3 covers 15 residues. Trimming stripped 5 bases from V and 0 bases from J, with 13 bases between. Germline loops: CDR1 SNHLY, CDR2 FYNNEI. For the CDR3, the DNA is TGTGCCAGCAGTTACCTTGACAGAGCTAACTATGGCTACACCTTC. Translating gives CASSYLDRANYGYTF.

The chain has TRBV29-1 and TRBJ1-1; D remains ambiguous. CDR1 is SQVTM and CDR2 is ANQGSEA in the germline V gene. The CDR3 loop spans 12 amino acids. Trimming removed 0 bases at V and 7 bases at J, with 9 bases between. The CDR3 DNA sequence: TGCAGCGTTGAAGAAACAGCAGGTGAAGCTTTCTTT. Translation: CSVEETAGEAFF.